The 5 T cell receptor beta chains given below trace back to one sample, sequenced in a study of CD8 T cells in ankylosing spondylitis. TCRdb reprocessed the 5' RACE reads via MiXCR and lists one record per CDR3 protein. The sample has some 87,000 distinct CDR3 sequences, about 9.1% seen once. Sequenced material: blood, either unsorted or a sorted T cell fraction (not recorded which). These TCRs come from a male donor with ankylosing spondylitis or in good health (not recorded which).

This clonotype was seen a few times. This may come from a read error, since a much larger clone is one base off. The genes are TRBV20-1 and TRBJ1-2; D is ambiguous. The germline V gene has CDR1 DFQATT and CDR2 SNEGSKA (reference sequence). The CDR3 is 9 amino acids. The ends were cut back, 3 bases at V and 11 bases at J, with 7 bases in the middle. The CDR3 here is CSARLSYTF. The CDR3 bases are TGCAGTGCTAGGTTGTCATACACCTTC.

This clonotype was seen repeatedly, ten times or more. J is TRBJ1-5 and V is TRBV7-9, with a weak D call TRBD1 (6 bases). Germline V CDR1 and CDR2: SEHNR, FQNEAQ (reference sequence). The CDR3 length is 15 residues. V lost 4 bases to trimming and J lost 0 bases, with 10 bases between them. CDR3 in DNA: TGTGCCAGCAGCTACACAGGGAATAGCAATCAGCCCCAGCATTTT. Translated: CASSYTGNSNQPQHF.

This clonotype occurred a few times. V and J are TRBV3-1 and TRBJ2-2; TRBD2 matches at 10 bases. The CDR3 has 17 amino acids. Germline V CDR1 and CDR2: LGHDT, YNNKEL (reference sequence). V gave up 7 bases and J gave up 0 bases; unmatched junction bases: 8. This CDR3 is CASMIASGGANTGELFF. The CDR3 coding sequence is TGTGCCAGCATGATAGCTAGCGGGGGCGCGAACACCGGGGAGCTGTTTTTT.

This clonotype was detected ten times or more. The CDR3 region has the DNA TGTGCCAGCAGCGTAGCGGAAAGGGGGCCAGGCTACACCTTC. This codes for CASSVAERGPGYTF. The chain has TRBV9 and TRBJ1-2, with TRBD1 identical over 7 bases. In germline, CDR1 is SGDLS, CDR2 YYNGEE. The CDR3 is 14 amino acids. V shed 0 bases and J 8 bases; nucleotides not matched to a gene: 7.

This clonotype was counted many times. This chain joins TRBV24-1 and TRBJ2-3; 13 nucleotides match TRBD2. CDR1 and CDR2 from the germline V gene are KGHDR and SFDVKD. With 9 bases clipped from V and 1 base from J, the junction kept 9 bases outside the gene matches. The CDR3 length is 17 residues. CDR3 in amino acids: CATRGLAGERGTDTQYF. Written as DNA, the CDR3 is TGTGCCACCCGTGGACTAGCGGGGGAACGTGGCACAGATACGCAGTATTTT.